This T cell receptor (beta chain) appears in the sequencing data of a study of blood T cell repertoires in COVID-19. About the study: COVID-19 samples collected from the United States, Italy and Spain covered acute and convalescent phases. PBMCs, B-cell-depleted T cells, or T cells were the source of the cDNA or gDNA that made up the material.

Per the germline V gene, CDR1 is SEHNR and CDR2 is FQNEAQ (reference sequence). This CDR3 has 12 residues. The V gene lost 5 bases and the J gene lost 1 base, with 4 bases spanning the gap. Methods used by the authors: From reference gene primer amplification, estimates of nucleated cell counts were derived. Method: immunoSEQ multiplex PCR; TCRdb's copy keeps in-frame clones and lacks some. V and J calls and clone size are copied from that table; D and trimming were computed from the DNA. The sample yields 150,000 to 200,000 clones, 75% to 85% seen once. Enrolled during active infection, Seattle patients were then followed longitudinally.

Source material: peripheral blood. The chain links TRBV7-9 to TRBJ2-3; D not resolved. This receptor was identified in a woman older than 75 with COVID-19, enrolled during active disease. Written as DNA, the CDR3 is TGTGCCAGCAGCGTCGGCACAGATACGCAGTATTTT. Protein: CASSVGTDTQYF. The full variable domain, completed using reference TRBV7-9 and TRBJ2-3, is DTGVSQNPRHKITKRGQNVTFRCDPISEHNRLYWYRQTLGQGPEFLTYFQNEAQLEKSRLLSDRFSAERPKGSFSTLEIQRTEQGDSAMYLCASSVGTDTQYFGPGTRLTVL.